This is a list of T cell receptor beta chains from one sample in a study of blood T cell repertoires in COVID-19. Only in-frame clones appear in the TCRdb table, and some are missing; sequencing was by immunoSEQ multiplex PCR. In the table there are under 200,000 clones, over 75% of which are singletons. The source material was peripheral blood. These receptors originate from a man between 65 and 79 years old with active or convalescent COVID-19. CDR3s include the opening cysteine and the closing phenylalanine or tryptophan. A D gene is named only where the DNA matches it firmly. Size is omitted from some rows. Given values are once, few, many or a class for expanded clones.

J	size	D	length	V	CDR3	DNA
TRBJ2-5	.	TRBD2	17	TRBV5-1	CASSPGLAGGIQETQYF	TGCGCCAGCAGCCCCGGACTAGCGGGAGGGATACAAGAGACCCAGTACTTC
TRBJ1-2	.	.	17	TRBV4-1	CASSQWVTGKSNYGYTF	TGCGCCAGCAGCCAATGGGTTACAGGGAAATCCAACTATGGCTACACCTTC
TRBJ1-5	few	TRBD1	14	TRBV6-6	CASSYWDRNQPQHF	TGTGCCAGCAGTTACTGGGACAGAAATCAGCCCCAGCATTTT
TRBJ1-1	.	.	11	TRBV29-1	CSGGSITEAFF	TGCAGCGGAGGGTCCATCACTGAAGCTTTCTTT
TRBJ2-1	.	TRBD2	15	TRBV29-1	CSVGGLAGEGYEQFF	TGCAGCGTGGGAGGACTAGCGGGAGAGGGCTATGAGCAGTTCTTC
TRBJ1-5	once	.	15	TRBV19	CASSYAGRGNQPQHF	TGTGCCAGTAGTTACGCAGGGAGGGGCAATCAGCCCCAGCATTTT
TRBJ2-1	.	TRBD2	14	TRBV10-3	CALRGTGDTNEQFF	TGTGCCTTGCGGGGGACGGGAGATACTAATGAGCAGTTCTTC
TRBJ1-2	.	.	11	TRBV3-1/TRBV3-2	CASSQGGGYTF	TGTGCCAGCAGCCAGGGAGGCGGCTACACCTTC
TRBJ2-1	.	.	17	TRBV7-2	CASSSPRGGALDREQFF	TGTGCCAGCAGCTCCCCTAGGGGGGGGGCGCTCGACAGGGAGCAGTTCTTC
TRBJ1-1	.	.	14	TRBV7-6	CASSLNGRNTEAFF	TGTGCCAGCAGCTTGAACGGTCGGAACACTGAAGCTTTCTTT
TRBJ2-5	.	.	16	TRBV9	CASSPGRRGLLETQYF	TGTGCCAGCAGCCCCGGTCGTCGGGGATTATTGGAGACCCAGTACTTC
TRBJ2-1	once	TRBD1	14	TRBV4-3	CASSQGQYGGEQFF	TGCGCCAGCAGCCAGGGACAGTACGGTGGTGAGCAGTTCTTC
TRBJ1-2	.	.	14	TRBV27	CASSFSGVGLGYTF	TGTGCCAGCAGTTTTTCCGGGGTAGGCCTTGGCTACACCTTC
TRBJ1-1	.	.	14	TRBV18	CASSPRGGNTEAFF	TGTGCCAGCTCACCACGAGGAGGAAACACTGAAGCTTTCTTT
TRBJ2-7	.	.	16	TRBV6-5	CASSYFASGISYEQYF	TGTGCCAGCAGTTACTTCGCATCGGGAATCTCCTACGAGCAGTACTTC
TRBJ2-5	.	TRBD2	17	TRBV3-1/TRBV3-2	CASSQGTSGTATGTQYF	TGTGCCAGCAGCCAGGGGACTAGCGGGACTGCGACGGGGACCCAGTACTTC
TRBJ2-1	.	TRBD1	16	TRBV7-2	CASSLRFRTGNNEQFF	TGTGCCAGCAGCTTAAGGTTCCGGACAGGGAACAATGAGCAGTTCTTC
TRBJ1-4	few	.	16	TRBV3-1/TRBV3-2	CASSPYPDRPNEKLFF	TGTGCCAGCAGCCCCTACCCGGACAGACCCAATGAAAAACTGTTTTTT
TRBJ2-1	.	TRBD2	16	TRBV15	CATSRARSGGVNEQFF	TGTGCCACCAGCAGAGCACGGTCGGGAGGGGTGAATGAGCAGTTCTTC
TRBJ2-2	.	TRBD1	14	TRBV29-1	CSVRTGSRTGELFF	TGCAGCGTCCGGACAGGGAGTCGAACCGGGGAGCTGTTTTTT
TRBJ2-7	.	.	14	TRBV5-1	CASSLQGPPYEQYF	TGCGCCAGCAGCCTACAGGGCCCACCCTACGAGCAGTACTTC
TRBJ1-2	once	.	17	TRBV9	CASSVNPGGLSSYGYTF	TGTGCCAGCAGCGTAAATCCCGGAGGGCTGAGTAGCTATGGCTACACCTTC
TRBJ1-5	once	TRBD1	15	TRBV7-9	CASSSGTGLGQPQHF	TGTGCCAGCAGTTCCGGGACAGGGCTGGGTCAGCCCCAGCATTTT
TRBJ2-2	once	.	13	TRBV3-1/TRBV3-2	CASSPLSTGELFF	TGTGCCAGCAGCCCCCTCAGCACCGGGGAGCTGTTTTTT
TRBJ2-3	.	TRBD2	18	TRBV7-9	CASSPKTGTSGSTDTQYF	TGTGCCAGCAGCCCAAAAACCGGGACTAGCGGTAGCACAGATACGCAGTATTTT
TRBJ2-3	.	TRBD1	13	TRBV12-3/TRBV12-4	CASSDRATDTQYF	TGTGCCAGCAGTGACAGGGCAACAGATACGCAGTATTTT
TRBJ2-5	.	.	14	TRBV6-6	CASSTQGGRWTQYF	TGTGCCAGCAGTACACAGGGAGGGCGATGGACCCAGTACTTC
TRBJ1-1	.	TRBD1	14	TRBV5-1	CASSIGQGDTEAFF	TGCGCCAGCAGCATAGGACAGGGAGACACTGAAGCTTTCTTT
TRBJ2-5	.	TRBD1	14	TRBV11-1	CASSLGQVQETQYF	TGTGCCAGCAGCCTAGGACAGGTCCAAGAGACCCAGTACTTC
TRBJ2-7	.	TRBD1	16	TRBV5-1	CASSPLSSTGGYEQYF	TGCGCCAGCAGCCCCCTTAGTTCCACAGGGGGCTACGAGCAGTACTTC
TRBJ1-1	.	.	16	TRBV18	CASSPKGRTSGTEAFF	TGTGCCAGCTCACCAAAGGGGAGGACCTCGGGTACTGAAGCTTTCTTT
TRBJ1-5	.	.	13	TRBV7-2	CASSWRGDQPQHF	TGTGCCAGCAGCTGGAGAGGCGATCAGCCCCAGCATTTT
TRBJ1-1	once	.	13	TRBV7-9	CASSVGPDTEAFF	TGTGCCAGCAGCGTCGGTCCGGACACTGAAGCTTTCTTT
TRBJ1-1	.	.	13	TRBV6-5	CASRVDLNTEAFF	TGTGCCAGTCGGGTCGACCTGAACACTGAAGCTTTCTTT
TRBJ2-2	.	.	15	TRBV29-1	CSVEGDSGHTGELFF	TGCAGCGTTGAAGGGGATAGCGGACACACCGGGGAGCTGTTTTTT
TRBJ1-1	many	.	15	TRBV6-5	CASSYQVLGGTEAFF	TGTGCCAGCAGTTATCAGGTGTTAGGGGGCACTGAAGCTTTCTTT
TRBJ2-7	.	.	14	TRBV5-4	CASSLGTSRGEQYF	TGTGCCAGCAGCTTGGGGACAAGTCGTGGCGAGCAGTACTTC
TRBJ2-5	.	.	15	TRBV9	CASSAASPIEETQYF	TGTGCCAGCAGCGCCGCGTCTCCGATAGAAGAGACCCAGTACTTC
TRBJ2-7	.	.	13	TRBV2	CASSEGRTYEQYF	TGTGCCAGCAGTGAGGGCAGAACCTACGAGCAGTACTTC
TRBJ2-2	.	.	15	TRBV5-1	CASSSRGAGTGELFF	TGCGCCAGCAGCTCCAGGGGCGCCGGCACCGGGGAGCTGTTTTTT
TRBJ1-1	.	.	13	TRBV7-9	CASSLAEGTEAFF	TGTGCCAGCAGCTTAGCGGAGGGCACTGAAGCTTTCTTT
TRBJ2-7	.	.	14	TRBV7-2	CASSVGGGSYEQYF	TGTGCCAGCAGCGTAGGGGGGGGCTCCTACGAGCAGTACTTC
TRBJ1-1	.	.	15	TRBV18	CASSPQHPRDTEAFF	TGTGCCAGCTCACCACAACATCCGAGGGACACTGAAGCTTTCTTT
TRBJ2-7	few	.	16	TRBV5-1	CASSLEQGRRSYEQYF	TGCGCCAGCAGCTTGGAACAGGGAAGGAGGTCCTACGAGCAGTACTTC
TRBJ2-2	.	TRBD1	18	TRBV18	CASSPLGQGASVTGELFF	TGTGCCAGCTCACCACTTGGACAGGGGGCTTCGGTCACCGGGGAGCTGTTTTTT
TRBJ1-3	.	.	15	TRBV18	CASSPTTGSGNTIYF	TGTGCCAGCTCACCCACCACAGGGTCTGGAAACACCATATATTTT
TRBJ2-5	.	.	15	TRBV6-5	CASRAGPGVGETQYF	TGTGCCAGCAGGGCCGGACCGGGGGTAGGAGAGACCCAGTACTTC
TRBJ1-6	.	TRBD1	15	TRBV30	CAWSVRGTGNSPLHF	TGTGCCTGGAGTGTACGGGGGACAGGGAATTCACCCCTCCACTTT
TRBJ2-3	.	TRBD2	17	TRBV3-1/TRBV3-2	CASSQARAGGMKIAQYF	TGTGCCAGCAGCCAAGCGAGGGCGGGGGGGATGAAAATTGCGCAGTATTTT
TRBJ1-1	.	.	15	TRBV10-3	CAISEEVVGNTEAFF	TGTGCCATCAGTGAGGAGGTAGTGGGGAACACTGAAGCTTTCTTT
TRBJ1-1	.	TRBD1	11	TRBV12-3/TRBV12-4	CASRGQSEAFF	TGTGCCAGCAGGGGACAGTCAGAAGCTTTCTTT
TRBJ1-1	.	.	15	TRBV30	CAWSSLGTGETEAFF	TGTGCCTGGAGTTCCTTGGGGACGGGGGAGACTGAAGCTTTCTTT
TRBJ1-5	.	.	14	TRBV9	CASTPGIGNQPQHF	TGTGCCAGCACCCCGGGGATAGGGAATCAGCCCCAGCATTTT
TRBJ2-5	.	.	15	TRBV7-2	CASSLVAGIQETQYF	TGTGCCAGCAGCTTAGTCGCGGGGATCCAAGAGACCCAGTACTTC
TRBJ1-1	.	TRBD1	16	TRBV25-1	CASSEMGQGWNTEAFF	TGTGCCAGCAGTGAGATGGGACAGGGGTGGAACACTGAAGCTTTCTTT
TRBJ2-7	.	TRBD2	16	TRBV5-4	CASSRGGSGSGYEQYF	TGTGCCAGCAGCCGGGGGGGTAGCGGGAGTGGGTACGAGCAGTACTTC
TRBJ2-5	.	.	17	TRBV21-1	CASSKDMSSGYQETQYF	TGTGCCAGCAGCAAAGATATGTCTAGCGGGTACCAAGAGACCCAGTACTTC